This T cell receptor beta chain was found in a study of CD8 T cells in Susac syndrome. The CDR3 is made up of 11 amino acids. The germline CDR1 and CDR2 sequences are DFQATT and SNEGSKA (reference sequence). V gave up 6 bases and J gave up 2 bases, with 6 bases separating them. Notes on this clonotype: The target antigen is unknown.

Study results and caveats: The study's TCR sequencing and HLA analysis covered a relatively small number of individuals, and the study acknowledged this.

After extraction with the RNeasy kit, 0.5 to 1 ug of the RNA was reverse transcribed using random hexamers. Multiplex immunoSEQ PCR targeted 54 Vbeta and 13 Jbeta TCR beta segments. TCRdb re-analysed the immunoSEQ multiplex PCR reads in MiXCR, keeping a single row per CDR3 protein. The sample carries just over 150,000 distinct CDR3 sequences, 85% to 95% recorded once. V is TRBV20-1 and J is TRBJ2-3; the D is unclear. The sequence derives from a human donor with multiple sclerosis. The sample comprised CD8+ T cells from PBMCs. CDR3 nucleotides: TGCAGTGCGGGGATCACAGATACGCAGTATTTT. Its protein is CSAGITDTQYF.